In this sample, the clone carrying this TCR beta chain turned up a few times. The antigen is unknown. This specimen comes from a study of regulatory T cells in long-lasting Graves disease. Background on the study: Under 3 months of antithyroid drugs had been taken by newly diagnosed Graves' patients. Overall study findings and caveats: Favored usage of TRBV28, TRBJ1-2 and TRBJ2-5 was recorded in persistent disease.

The CDR3 consists of 16 residues. Trimming took off 1 base at V and 6 bases at J, with 21 bases between the two ends. CDR1 is DFQATT and CDR2 is SNEGSKA in the germline V gene (reference sequence). Time point defined: newly diagnosed GD, antithyroid drugs for less than 3 months. With RNA extracted from PBMCs as input, the TCR library was made. In building TCR beta libraries, iRepertoire HTBI primers were used together with Arm-PCR of CDR3 regions. In TCRdb, the multiplex PCR reads were re-called with MiXCR into one record per CDR3 protein. The sample contains a few hundred thousand distinct CDR3 sequences, approximately 10% of which appear only once. These data were also reused for a study on T cells in Graves' hyperthyroidism and ophthalmopathy. That investigation notes: In the blood, most expanded thyroid clonotypes above 0.001 appeared as well. Model predictions of ophthalmopathy came a median about six months before onset.

The genes are TRBV20-1 and TRBJ1-1, with D possibly TRBD1 on 5 matching bases. The source of this sequence is a woman aged 18-35 years with Graves disease. Sequences were derived from peripheral blood mononuclear cells (PBMCs), sampled at new diagnosis, from a patient treated with antithyroid drugs. Here the CDR3 reads CSARGLIGTNLPEAFF. The CDR3 region has the DNA TGCAGTGCTAGAGGCTTAATAGGGACCAACCTCCCTGAAGCTTTCTTT.